This T cell receptor (beta chain) was obtained from a study of identical twins. Study-wide findings and caveats: Insertion counts were lower in abundant cord blood beta clonotypes, a trend that memory repertoires did not show. Analyses of zero insertions could, in part, be confounded by invariant MAIT and iNKT cells. The authors drew conclusions from cross-sectional statistical analysis rather than following the same donors.

Template switching supplied a universal primer site; unique molecular identifiers were carried on the cDNA. Via MiXCR, TCRdb re-called the 5' RACE reads, giving one row per CDR3 protein. The data contain a few hundred thousand distinct CDR3 sequences, 7% to 9.5% of them seen just once; the ten biggest clones take up more than 8%. The sample holds many counts of this clonotype. No antigen is known for it. With V trimmed by 6 bases and J by 4 bases, 5 bases remained unmatched. This CDR3 comprises 14 residues. V usage is TRBV12-3 or TRBV12-4 and J usage is TRBJ2-1, with 8 positions matching TRBD1. The sample consisted of naive T cells sorted from blood. The receptor was derived from a woman in her fifties or sixties in good health. CDR3: CASRETGVYNEQFF. CDR3 sequence (DNA): TGTGCCAGCAGGGAGACAGGGGTTTACAATGAGCAGTTCTTC.